The clone carrying this TCR beta chain was seen repeatedly, ten times or more. Its antigen is unknown. The data stem from a study of T cells after yellow fever vaccination. CDR3 length: 14 amino acids. Between the trimmed V and J ends, which lost 4 bases and 2 bases, there was a span of 11 bases. CDR1 and CDR2 (germline): LGHNA, YSLEER. Overall study results and limits: Although most clonotypes did not, a small share appeared in both CD4 and CD8 compartments.

TCRdb re-called the 5' RACE reads through MiXCR, storing one row per CDR3 protein. The sample holds about 300,000 distinct CDR3 sequences, 6.8% seen once. The V call is TRBV4-3, the J call TRBJ2-5; TRBD1 might be the D (5 bases). The sequencing used PBMCs, collected about 49 days after the first yellow fever vaccination. The source of this sequence is a young man who received the YFV17D yellow fever vaccine. CDR3 in amino acids: CASSPWAGQETQYF. The CDR3 nucleotides read TGCGCCAGCAGCCCCTGGGCAGGGCAAGAGACCCAGTACTTC.